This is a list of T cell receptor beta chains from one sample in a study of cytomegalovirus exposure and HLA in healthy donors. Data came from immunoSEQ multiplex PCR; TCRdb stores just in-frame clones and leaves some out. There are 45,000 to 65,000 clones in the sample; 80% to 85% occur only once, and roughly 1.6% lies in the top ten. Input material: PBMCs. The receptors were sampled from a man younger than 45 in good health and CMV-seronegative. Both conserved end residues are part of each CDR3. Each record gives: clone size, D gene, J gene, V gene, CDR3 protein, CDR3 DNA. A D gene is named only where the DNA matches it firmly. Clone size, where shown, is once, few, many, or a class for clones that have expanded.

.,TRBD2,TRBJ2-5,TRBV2,CASILGLAGKYF,TGTGCCAGTATACTGGGACTAGCGGGAAAATACTTC
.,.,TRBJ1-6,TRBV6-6,CASSASVLVDSPLHF,TGTGCCAGCAGTGCCTCGGTGCTGGTAGATTCACCCCTCCACTTT
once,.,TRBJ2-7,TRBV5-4,CASRQNTDYEQYF,TGTGCCAGCAGACAGAACACCGACTACGAGCAGTACTTC
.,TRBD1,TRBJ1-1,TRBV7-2,CASSFEAGTGTTEAFF,TGTGCCAGCAGCTTTGAGGCTGGGACAGGGACCACTGAAGCTTTCTTT
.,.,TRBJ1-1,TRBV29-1,CSVERADKAPNTEAFF,TGCAGCGTTGAGCGGGCAGACAAGGCCCCGAACACTGAAGCTTTCTTT
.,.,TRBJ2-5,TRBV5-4,CASSLMGRPGGETQYF,TGTGCCAGCAGCTTGATGGGCAGGCCCGGTGGGGAGACCCAGTACTTC
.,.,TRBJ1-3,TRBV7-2,CASRQDIVNTIYF,TGTGCCAGCAGACAGGACATTGTAAACACCATATATTTT
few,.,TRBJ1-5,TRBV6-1,CASRDSYSNQPQHF,TGTGCCAGCAGGGACAGTTATAGCAATCAGCCCCAGCATTTT
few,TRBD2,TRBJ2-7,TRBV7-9,CASSQGPGRAIEQYF,TGTGCCAGCAGCCAAGGTCCCGGGAGGGCCATCGAGCAGTACTTC
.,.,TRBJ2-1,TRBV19,CASSSTALSYNEQFF,TGTGCCAGTAGTTCAACAGCACTCTCCTACAATGAGCAGTTCTTC
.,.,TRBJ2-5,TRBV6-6,CASSYQGGTEETQYF,TGTGCCAGCAGTTACCAAGGCGGGACTGAAGAGACCCAGTACTTC
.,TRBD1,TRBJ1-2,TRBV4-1,CASSQERGQGFGGYTF,TGCGCCAGCAGCCAAGAGCGTGGACAGGGCTTTGGTGGCTACACCTTC
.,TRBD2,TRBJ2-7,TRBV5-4,CASSLGGRGRAPDEQYF,TGTGCCAGCAGCTTGGGGGGTCGCGGGAGGGCCCCTGACGAGCAGTACTTC
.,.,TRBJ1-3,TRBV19,CASSISVYSGNTIYF,TGTGCCAGTAGTATATCGGTCTACTCTGGAAACACCATATATTTT
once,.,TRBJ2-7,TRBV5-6,CASSLGFRSSYEQYF,TGTGCCAGCAGCTTAGGCTTCCGGAGCTCCTACGAGCAGTACTTC
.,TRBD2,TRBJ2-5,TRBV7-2,CASSLGLAGGTQYF,TGTGCCAGCAGCTTAGGGCTAGCGGGGGGAACCCAGTACTTC
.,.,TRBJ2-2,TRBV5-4,CASSSGQNTGELFF,TGTGCCAGCAGCTCGGGACAGAACACCGGGGAGCTGTTTTTT
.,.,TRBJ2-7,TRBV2,CASSGPRGYEQYF,TGTGCCAGCAGTGGTCCCCGGGGGTACGAGCAGTACTTC
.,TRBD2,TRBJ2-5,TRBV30,CAWRGRDQETQYF,TGTGCCTGGAGAGGGAGGGACCAAGAGACCCAGTACTTC
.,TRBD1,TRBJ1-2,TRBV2,CASSLGTAMGYTF,TGTGCCAGCAGCCTTGGGACAGCTATGGGCTACACCTTC
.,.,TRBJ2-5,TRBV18,CASSLGNQETQYF,TGTGCCAGCTCACTCGGTAACCAAGAGACCCAGTACTTC
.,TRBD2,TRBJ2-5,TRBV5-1,CASSLARGEETQYF,TGCGCCAGCAGCTTGGCCCGGGGGGAAGAGACCCAGTACTTC
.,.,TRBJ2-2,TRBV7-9,CATVNGLDGELFF,TGTGCCACCGTTAATGGACTGGACGGGGAGCTGTTTTTT
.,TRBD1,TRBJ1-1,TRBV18,CASSPLRTGATAGMNTEAFF,TGTGCCAGCTCACCACTAAGGACAGGGGCCACGGCAGGCATGAACACTGAAGCTTTCTTT
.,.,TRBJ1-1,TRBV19,CASSIGSVNTEAFF,TGTGCCAGTAGTATAGGTAGCGTGAACACTGAAGCTTTCTTT
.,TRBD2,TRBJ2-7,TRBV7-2,CASSLGGSGRGSYEQYF,TGTGCCAGCAGCTTAGGAGGGAGTGGGAGGGGTTCCTACGAGCAGTACTTC
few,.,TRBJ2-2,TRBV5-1,CASSSGQRNTGELFF,TGCGCCAGCAGCTCCGGACAGAGAAACACCGGGGAGCTGTTTTTT
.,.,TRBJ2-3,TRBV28,CASILGGTDTQYF,TGTGCCAGCATTCTCGGGGGCACAGATACGCAGTATTTT
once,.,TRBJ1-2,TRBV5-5,CASSLVAANYGYTF,TGTGCCAGCAGCTTGGTTGCAGCGAACTATGGCTACACCTTC
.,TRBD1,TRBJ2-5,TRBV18,CASSPRQGQETQYF,TGTGCCAGCTCACCAAGACAGGGGCAAGAGACCCAGTACTTC
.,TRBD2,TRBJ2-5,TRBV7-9,CASSFGGVGETQYF,TGTGCCAGCAGCTTCGGGGGGGTGGGAGAGACCCAGTACTTC
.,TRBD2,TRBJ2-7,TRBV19,CASRRGSSYEQYF,TGTGCCAGTAGGCGGGGGTCATCCTACGAGCAGTACTTC
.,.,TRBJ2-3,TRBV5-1,CASSFAGLSTSTDTQYF,TGCGCCAGCAGCTTTGCAGGGTTATCCACTAGCACAGATACGCAGTATTTT
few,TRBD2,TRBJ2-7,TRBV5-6,CASSSFPGTRGYEQYF,TGTGCCAGCAGCTCATTCCCTGGGACTAGGGGCTACGAGCAGTACTTC
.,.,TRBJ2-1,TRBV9,CASSGIAEGVNNEQFF,TGTGCCAGCAGCGGGATAGCGGAAGGAGTCAACAATGAGCAGTTCTTC
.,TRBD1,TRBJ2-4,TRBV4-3,CASSQVGTAGAKNIQYF,TGCGCCAGCAGCCAAGTAGGGACAGCTGGAGCCAAAAACATTCAGTACTTC
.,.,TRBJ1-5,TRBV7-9,CASSPGRGPGNQPQHF,TGTGCCAGCAGCCCCGGTCGAGGGCCCGGCAATCAGCCCCAGCATTTT
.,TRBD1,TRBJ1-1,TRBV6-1,CASSGRQGRTEAFF,TGTGCCAGCAGTGGAAGACAGGGAAGGACTGAAGCTTTCTTT
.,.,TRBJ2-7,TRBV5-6,CASSLTTEQYF,TGTGCCAGCAGCTTGACTACCGAGCAGTACTTC
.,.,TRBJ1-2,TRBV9,CASSVASGDGYTF,TGTGCCAGCAGCGTAGCCTCGGGTGACGGCTACACCTTC
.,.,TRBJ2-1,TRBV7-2,CASSLGGLAWGDEQFF,TGTGCCAGCAGCTTAGGTGGGTTAGCGTGGGGGGATGAGCAGTTCTTC
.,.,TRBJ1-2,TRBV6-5,CASRKTGHYYGYTF,TGTGCCAGCAGAAAAACCGGACACTACTATGGCTACACCTTC
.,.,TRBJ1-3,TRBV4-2,CASSQVRATGNTIYF,TGTGCCAGCAGCCAGGTGAGGGCAACTGGAAACACCATATATTTT
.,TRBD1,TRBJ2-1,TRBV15,CATRTGGSESYNEQFF,TGTGCCACCAGGACAGGGGGCTCCGAGTCCTACAATGAGCAGTTCTTC
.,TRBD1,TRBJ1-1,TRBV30,CAWSKQGATEAFF,TGTGCCTGGAGTAAACAGGGGGCCACTGAAGCTTTCTTT
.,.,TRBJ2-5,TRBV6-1,CASSEMGGETQYF,TGTGCCAGCAGTGAAATGGGAGGCGAGACCCAGTACTTC
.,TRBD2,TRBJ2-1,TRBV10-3,CAISGASGGPHNEQFF,TGTGCCATCAGTGGGGCTAGCGGGGGCCCCCACAATGAGCAGTTCTTC
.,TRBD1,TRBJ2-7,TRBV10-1,CASMPGQGAVEQYF,TGCGCCAGCATGCCGGGACAGGGCGCGGTCGAGCAGTACTTC
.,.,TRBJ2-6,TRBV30,CAWMKQKLASGANVLTF,TGTGCCTGGATGAAACAGAAACTAGCCTCTGGGGCCAACGTCCTGACTTTC
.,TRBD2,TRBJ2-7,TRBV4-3,CASSQDLAGTYEQYF,TGCGCCAGCAGCCAAGATCTAGCGGGTACCTACGAGCAGTACTTC
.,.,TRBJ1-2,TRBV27,CASSLHPGSDYGYTF,TGTGCCAGCAGCCTCCACCCCGGGTCGGACTATGGCTACACCTTC
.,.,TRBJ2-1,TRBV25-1,CASSHNGNKFF,TGTGCCAGCAGCCACAACGGGAATAAGTTCTTC
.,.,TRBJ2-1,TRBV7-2,CASSKRGGLAYNEQFF,TGTGCCAGCAGCAAAAGGGGGGGACTGGCCTACAATGAGCAGTTCTTC